The 16 T cell receptor beta chains presented below share a single source sample, sequenced in a study of OX40 agonist ivuxolimab in advanced cancers. Assay: immunoSEQ multiplex PCR; the TCRdb copy retains only in-frame clones and omits some. Counted here are 50,000 to 65,000 clones, 80% to 90% occurring once; the ten biggest clones make up approximately 3.4%. The input for sequencing was CD4+ or CD8+ T cells sorted from blood, taken in a trial of the OX40 agonist ivuxolimab. These receptors all stem from an adult with an advanced solid tumor such as melanoma, head and neck, liver or kidney cancer.

This clone was recorded once. The chain has TRBV10-3 and TRBJ2-3; D unresolved. Trimming took off 6 bases at V and 6 bases at J, with 7 bases between the two ends. Germline V CDR1 and CDR2: ENHRY, SYGVKD. This CDR3 has 11 amino acids. CDR3 amino acids: CAISDLDTQYF. The CDR3 nucleotides read TGTGCCATCAGCGATCTTGATACGCAGTATTTT.

J is TRBJ1-1 and V is TRBV5-1; D is uncertain. Trimming left V 0 bases short and J 3 bases short, with 12 bases between. The germline gives CDR1 SGHRS, CDR2 YFSETQ. This CDR3 has 15 amino acids. CDR3 protein: CASSLAPALDTEAFF. The CDR3 DNA reads as TGCGCCAGCAGCTTGGCGCCCGCCCTGGACACTGAAGCTTTCTTT.

The V call is TRBV5-5, the J call TRBJ1-4; D perhaps matches TRBD1 (6 bases). V gave up 2 bases and J gave up 4 bases, with 9 bases separating them. This CDR3 contains 14 residues. The germline V gene has CDR1 SGHKS and CDR2 YYEKEE (reference sequence). The CDR3: CASSFGGGNEKLFF. As DNA, the CDR3 is TGTGCCAGCAGCTTTGGAGGGGGTAATGAAAAACTGTTTTTT. Based on the CDR3 plus reference TRBV5-5 and TRBJ1-4, the full variable domain is DAGVTQSPTHLIKTRGQQVTLRCSPISGHKSVSWYQQVLGQGPQFIFQYYEKEERGRGNFPDRFSARQFPNYSSELNVNALLLGDSALYLCASSFGGGNEKLFFGSGTQLSVL.

The gene calls are TRBV11-1 and TRBJ2-7; TRBD2 aligns across 7 bases. The germline CDR1 and CDR2 sequences are SGHAT and FQDESV (reference sequence). The CDR3 runs 13 residues. The V gene end was trimmed by 5 bases and the J gene end by 9 bases; junction bases not matched to a gene: 10. For the CDR3, the DNA is TGTGCCAGCAGCGCGACAACGGGGGGAAGGCAGTACTTC. Translation gives CASSATTGGRQYF. The complete variable domain, with remaining parts taken from reference TRBV11-1 and TRBJ2-7, reads EAEVAQSPRYKITEKSQAVAFWCDPISGHATLYWYRQILGQGPELLVQFQDESVVDDSQLPKDRFSAERLKGVDSTLKIQPAELGDSAMYLCASSATTGGRQYFGPGTRLTVT.

This clone was recorded once. Here the CDR3 reads CASSPGPTYNEQFF. In DNA, the CDR3 is TGTGCCAGCAGCCCGGGACCCACATACAATGAGCAGTTCTTC. V is TRBV11-3 and J is TRBJ2-1; D possibly uses TRBD1 or TRBD2 (5 bases each). V lost 5 bases to trimming and J lost 4 bases, with 12 bases between them. The CDR3 length is 14 residues. The germline gives CDR1 SGHNT, CDR2 YENEEA.

The chain recombines TRBV27 with TRBJ2-7, with 8 nucleotides matching TRBD1. The CDR3 spans 18 residues. V dropped 5 bases and J dropped 4; count of bases not matched to a gene: 19. CDR1 is MNHEY, CDR2 SMNVEV, per germline (reference sequence). This CDR3 reads CASSRRLELQGAIYEQYF. The CDR3 DNA is TGTGCCAGCAGTCGTAGACTGGAACTTCAGGGGGCGATTTACGAGCAGTACTTC.

The chain carries TRBV11-2 and TRBJ2-1; 7 nucleotides agree with TRBD1. CDR1 is SGHAT, CDR2 FQNNGV, per germline. The CDR3 runs to 19 residues. V shed 4 bases and J 5 bases; nucleotides not matched to a gene: 20. This CDR3 is CASSSPISQGYTVDNEQFF. In nucleotides, the CDR3 is TGTGCCAGCAGCTCCCCCATATCACAGGGGTATACGGTGGACAATGAGCAGTTCTTC.

This chain uses TRBV27 with TRBJ2-3, with 9 nucleotides matching TRBD1. Germline CDR1 MNHEY, CDR2 SMNVEV (reference sequence). The CDR3 contains 15 residues. Unmatched junction bases numbered 5, after V lost 5 bases and J lost 2 bases. The CDR3 region is CASSAQGADTDTQYF. CDR3 coding DNA: TGTGCCAGCAGTGCACAGGGGGCGGACACAGATACGCAGTATTTT.

Only one count was recorded for this clone. This chain joins TRBV28 and TRBJ1-4; no clear D gene. This CDR3 spans 14 amino acids. Germline loops: CDR1 MDHEN, CDR2 SYDVKM. The germline V and J ends were trimmed by 8 bases and 8 bases, with 18 bases remaining between them. Here the CDR3 DNA reads TGTGCCAGCTACCGACCGTTTCTAGGGGAAAAACTGTTTTTT. The encoded protein is CASYRPFLGEKLFF.

The chain carries TRBV6-5 and TRBJ2-7, with 7 bases that match TRBD1. CDR1 and CDR2 (germline): MNHEY, SVGAGI. The CDR3 runs 14 residues. Trimming at V came to 8 bases and at J to 2 bases, leaving 9 bases not matched to a gene. DNA for the CDR3: TGTGCCAGCTCCCACAGGGGCCCTACCTACGAGCAGTACTTC. It yields the protein CASSHRGPTYEQYF.

The table lists this clone with a few counts. The junction does not match germline at one end; this may be a read error. The chain links TRBV5-1 to TRBJ1-1, with 9 bases identical to TRBD1. Per germline, CDR1 SGHRS and CDR2 YFSETQ. The CDR3 has 14 residues. This CDR3 reads CASTLGQGGTEAFF. The DNA for the CDR3 is TGCGCCAGCACCTTGGGACAGGGTGGCACTGAAGCTTTCTTT.

The chain links TRBV5-1 to TRBJ2-5; 12 bases are a match to TRBD2. The length of the CDR3 is 16 residues. Germline V gene lookup returns CDR1 SGHRS and CDR2 YFSETQ. The junction had 3 bases not matched to a gene; V was cut back by 1 base and J by 2 bases. CDR3 nucleotides: TGCGCCAGCAGCTTGAATGGACTAGCGGGGCAAGAGACCCAGTACTTC. Its translation is CASSLNGLAGQETQYF.

The V gene is TRBV19, the J gene TRBJ2-5; perhaps TRBD2 as D (6 bases). There are 14 residues in the CDR3. Trimming stripped 10 bases from V and 7 bases from J, with 22 bases between. Germline CDR1 LNHDA, CDR2 SQIVND (reference sequence). The CDR3: CATQQGTGRRTQYF. DNA for the CDR3: TGTGCCACCCAGCAAGGGACTGGGAGGAGGACCCAGTACTTC.

The chain couples TRBV4-3 to TRBJ1-4, with 8 bases identical to TRBD1. The CDR3 totals 15 residues. The ends lost 1 base at V and 7 bases at J; junction bases unmatched: 5. CDR1 is LGHNA and CDR2 is YSLEER in the germline V gene. CDR3 bases: TGCGCCAGCAGCCAAGTGGCAGGGGGCAGTGAAAAACTGTTTTTT. It yields the protein CASSQVAGGSEKLFF.

The genes are TRBV7-6 and TRBJ2-7; 10 positions agree with TRBD2. The V gene's germline CDR1 is SGHVS and CDR2 FNYEAQ. V shed 5 bases and J 1 base; nucleotides not matched to a gene: 8. The CDR3 spans 16 residues. The CDR3 loop reads CASSTIAGGSSYEQYF. The CDR3 DNA reads TGTGCCAGCAGCACCATAGCGGGAGGTAGTTCCTACGAGCAGTACTTC.

The chain uses TRBV5-6 and TRBJ2-5; D tentatively reads TRBD1 or TRBD2 (5 bases each). The V and J ends lost 0 bases and 1 base respectively, with 13 bases between them. Per the germline V gene, CDR1 is SGHDT and CDR2 is YYEEEE. This CDR3 comprises 16 residues. CDR3 sequence (DNA): TGTGCCAGCAGCTTGGGTATTGGGGGTATCCAAGAGACCCAGTACTTC. Translating gives CASSLGIGGIQETQYF.